The entry below gives a single TCR beta chain sequence along with its context. Cohorts were determined from participant-reported clinical history. Libraries were prepared by immunoSEQ multiplex PCR; TCRdb keeps only in-frame clonotypes and omits some of them. This sample yields 300,000 to 350,000 clones, of which about 90% are seen a single time; 1% belongs to the top ten. Germline assignment: CDR1 SGHDT and CDR2 YYEEEE. The V gene end was trimmed by 5 bases and the J gene end by 3 bases; junction bases not matched to a gene: 6. The CDR3 loop spans 14 amino acids. This record comes from a study of blood T cell repertoires in COVID-19. The overall study: The United States, Italy and Spain provided the acute and convalescent COVID-19 samples.

The chain recombines TRBV5-6 with TRBJ1-2, with 8 bases fitting TRBD1. The sample taken for sequencing was PBMCs or T cells enriched from blood (not recorded which). The receptor's source is a woman aged 25 to 45 who had recovered from COVID-19. The CDR3 loop is CASSSDRAHYGYTF. CDR3 DNA sequence: TGTGCCAGCAGTTCGGACAGGGCCCACTATGGCTACACCTTC.